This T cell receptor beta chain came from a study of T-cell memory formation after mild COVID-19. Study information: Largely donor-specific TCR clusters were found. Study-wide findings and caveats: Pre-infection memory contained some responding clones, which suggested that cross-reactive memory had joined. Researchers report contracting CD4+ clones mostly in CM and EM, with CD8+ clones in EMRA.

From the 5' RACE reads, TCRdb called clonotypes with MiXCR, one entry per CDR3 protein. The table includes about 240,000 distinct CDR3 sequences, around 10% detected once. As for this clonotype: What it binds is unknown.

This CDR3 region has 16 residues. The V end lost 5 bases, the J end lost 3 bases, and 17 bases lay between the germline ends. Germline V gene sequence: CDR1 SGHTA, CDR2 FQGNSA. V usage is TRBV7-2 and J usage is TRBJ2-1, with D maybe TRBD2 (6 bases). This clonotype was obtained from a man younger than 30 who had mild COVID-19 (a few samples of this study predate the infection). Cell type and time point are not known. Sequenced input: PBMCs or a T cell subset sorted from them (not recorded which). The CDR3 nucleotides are TGTGCCAGCAGCGGGACGGGGACGGGGGTCTACAATGAGCAGTTCTTC. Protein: CASSGTGTGVYNEQFF.